Each of the 27 T cell receptor beta chains below was sequenced from the same sample in a study of CD4+ T cells in melanoma. Assay used: immunoSEQ multiplex PCR; TCRdb lists only in-frame clones, some missing. The profile shows 18,000 or so clones, approximately 83% of them singletons. The sequenced sample consisted of cells from a culture (not recorded whether cultured in vitro). The receptor source for this set is a human donor with melanoma.

The chain carries TRBV7-6 and TRBJ1-3; D gene uncertain. V shed 5 bases and J shed 0 bases, with 8 bases lying between them. This CDR3 region has 14 residues. Germline V lookup: CDR1 SGHVS, CDR2 FNYEAQ. The CDR3 protein is CASSATASGNTIYF. CDR3 nucleotides: TGTGCCAGCAGCGCCACCGCCTCTGGAAACACCATATATTTT.

The chain is built from TRBV6-1 and TRBJ2-1; D might be TRBD2 (5 bases). There are 14 residues in the CDR3. Germline V lookup: CDR1 MNHNS, CDR2 SASEGT. V dropped 4 bases and J dropped 2 bases, with 9 bases sitting between them. The DNA for the CDR3 is TGTGCCAGCAGTGGAGCGGCGACCTACAATGAGCAGTTCTTC. This sequence encodes CASSGAATYNEQFF.

Concerning this clone: Its ends do not fully match the called genes, so a read error is possible. The rearrangement links TRBV6-6 to TRBJ2-7, with a possible D match to TRBD1 (6 bases). Germline assignment: CDR1 MNHNY and CDR2 SVGAGI (reference sequence). CDR3 length: 15 residues. As DNA, the CDR3 is TGTACCAGCAGTTACTCGTCAGGGGCCGGTTACGAGCAGTACTTC. Protein: CTSSYSSGAGYEQYF.

J is TRBJ2-1 and V is TRBV5-3, with D tentatively TRBD1 (6 bases). TRBV5-3 is an ORF for which the function is uncertain. Trimming cost V 4 bases and J 4 bases, with 21 bases left between them. This CDR3 contains 17 residues. The CDR3 protein is CARSRTPTGALYNEQFF. The CDR3 DNA sequence: TGTGCCAGAAGCCGAACTCCGACAGGCGCGTTATACAATGAGCAGTTCTTC.

The chain carries TRBV11-3 and TRBJ2-1; 12 positions agree with TRBD2. The germline V gene has CDR1 SGHNT and CDR2 YENEEA. The CDR3 totals 16 residues. Germline trimming cut 4 bases from V and 8 bases from J; bases unmatched to any gene: 9. In DNA form, the CDR3 reads TGTGCCAGCAGCTCGCATCGACTAGCGGGGGTACATGAGCAGTTCTTC. This gives the protein CASSSHRLAGVHEQFF.

This chain links TRBV7-9 with TRBJ2-1; 7 bases are a match to TRBD2. J gave up 0 bases and V 5 bases, and 4 bases lay outside the gene matches. Germline V lookup: CDR1 SEHNR, CDR2 FQNEAQ (reference sequence). CDR3 length: 15 residues. CDR3 region: CASSRGGYSYNEQFF. CDR3 nucleotides: TGTGCCAGCAGCCGCGGGGGTTACTCCTACAATGAGCAGTTCTTC. The whole variable domain, filled in from reference TRBV7-9 and TRBJ2-1, reads DTGVSQNPRHKITKRGQNVTFRCDPISEHNRLYWYRQTLGQGPEFLTYFQNEAQLEKSRLLSDRFSAERPKGSFSTLEIQRTEQGDSAMYLCASSRGGYSYNEQFFGPGTRLTVL.

The chain links TRBV30 to TRBJ1-5; D gene uncertain. The germline V gene encodes CDR1 GTSNPN and CDR2 SVGIG (reference sequence). The ends were cut back, 4 bases at V and 5 bases at J, with 15 bases in the middle. The CDR3 consists of 14 residues. The CDR3 sequence: CAWNQGNMDQPQHF. In DNA form, the CDR3 reads TGTGCCTGGAACCAAGGGAATATGGATCAGCCCCAGCATTTT.

The CDR3 sequence is CASSMGHLDYEQYF. Written as DNA, the CDR3 is TGTGCCAGTAGTATGGGCCATTTGGACTACGAGCAGTACTTC. The chain uses TRBV19 and TRBJ2-7; D is unresolved. Germline assignment: CDR1 LNHDA and CDR2 SQIVND (reference sequence). V gave up 3 bases and J gave up 3 bases, with 12 bases separating them. The length of the CDR3 is 14 residues.

This chain links TRBV2 with TRBJ1-2, with a tentative D call TRBD1 (5 bases). Germline V CDR1 and CDR2: SNHLY, FYNNEI. CDR3 size: 14 residues. V lost 3 bases, J lost 6 bases, and 14 bases lay in between. The CDR3 sequence is CASSEGLSKDGYTF. DNA of the CDR3: TGTGCCAGCAGTGAGGGGCTTTCCAAGGATGGCTACACCTTC. Variable domain in full (rest from reference TRBV2 and TRBJ1-2): EPEVTQTPSHQVTQMGQEVILRCVPISNHLYFYWYRQILGQKVEFLVSFYNNEISEKSEIFDDQFSVERPDGSNFTLKIRSTKLEDSAMYFCASSEGLSKDGYTFGSGTRLTVV.

The CDR3 coding sequence is TGCGCCAGCAGTGAGCTCAGGGGGCGCACAGATACGCAGTATTTT. It codes for CASSELRGRTDTQYF. The J gene is TRBJ2-3, the V gene TRBV10-2; 8 nucleotides align to TRBD1. Germline values: CDR1 WSHSY, CDR2 SAAADI. V shed 2 bases, J shed 1 base, and the junction held 2 bases outside the gene matches. The CDR3 loop spans 15 amino acids.

The V call is TRBV2, the J call TRBJ1-2, with D maybe TRBD1 (5 bases). CDR1 and CDR2 (germline): SNHLY, FYNNEI. This CDR3 contains 19 residues. The V end was cut by 4 bases, the J end by 2 bases, with 26 bases between. The CDR3 nucleotides read TGTGCCAGCAGTGCGCAAACCACGAGACAAACCGGGACGAACTATGGCTACACCTTC. This gives the protein CASSAQTTRQTGTNYGYTF.

This chain uses TRBV7-3 with TRBJ1-6; perhaps TRBD1 as D (6 bases). The V gene lost 5 bases and the J gene lost 0 bases, with 11 bases spanning the gap. Germline V lookup: CDR1 SGHTA, CDR2 FQGTGA. CDR3 length: 16 amino acids. The CDR3 nucleotides read TGTGCCAGCAGCCAGAGGGGGGGCTCCTATAATTCACCCCTCCACTTT. This sequence encodes CASSQRGGSYNSPLHF.

The genes are TRBV19 and TRBJ1-1; the D gene is possibly TRBD1 (5 bases). V lost 10 bases, J lost 3 bases, and 12 bases lay in between. Germline loops: CDR1 LNHDA, CDR2 SQIVND (reference sequence). This CDR3 comprises 12 residues. For the CDR3, the DNA is TGTGCCACCTCCAAGGGGCACACTGAAGCTTTCTTT. Encoded protein: CATSKGHTEAFF.

This clone has a handful of counts. The genes are TRBV7-9 and TRBJ2-5; 7 bases fit TRBD1. This CDR3 is 14 amino acids long. Germline CDR1 reads SEHNR; CDR2 reads FQNEAQ (reference sequence). V shed 4 bases, J shed 2 bases, and the junction held 4 bases outside the gene matches. CDR3 sequence (DNA): TGTGCCAGCAGCTCCGGACAGGCACAAGAGACCCAGTACTTC. This sequence encodes CASSSGQAQETQYF.

This sequence joins TRBV13 and TRBJ2-7; perhaps TRBD1 as D (6 bases). Germline V gives CDR1 PRHDT, CDR2 FYEKMQ (reference sequence). This CDR3 contains 13 residues. V shed 8 bases and J shed 3 bases, with 14 bases lying between them. DNA of the CDR3: TGTGCCAGCTGGCGGCAGGGGCACTACGAGCAGTACTTC. This translates into CASWRQGHYEQYF.

This sequence joins TRBV2 and TRBJ2-6, with unresolved D. Germline V gene sequence: CDR1 SNHLY, CDR2 FYNNEI. V lost 6 bases and J lost 0, with 6 bases in between. The CDR3 covers 14 residues. The CDR3 bases are TGTGCCAGCAGGGACGGCTCTGGGGCCAACGTCCTGACTTTC. Translation gives CASRDGSGANVLTF.

V usage is TRBV5-1 and J usage is TRBJ2-7; D possibly matches TRBD1 or TRBD2 (5 bases each). Trimming left V 3 bases short and J 6 bases short, with 16 bases between. Per germline, CDR1 SGHRS and CDR2 YFSETQ. The CDR3 spans 14 residues. The CDR3 reads CASSSSGTVVEQYF. The CDR3 DNA follows: TGCGCCAGCAGCTCCTCCGGGACGGTCGTCGAGCAGTACTTC. The complete variable domain, with remaining parts taken from reference TRBV5-1 and TRBJ2-7, reads KAGVTQTPRYLIKTRGQQVTLSCSPISGHRSVSWYQQTPGQGLQFLFEYFSETQRNKGNFPGRFSGRQFSNSRSEMNVSTLELGDSALYLCASSSSGTVVEQYFGPGTRLTVT.

The chain employs TRBV28 and TRBJ1-2; tentatively, D is TRBD1 (6 bases). V lost 7 bases and J lost 6, with 24 bases in between. The CDR3 spans 16 residues. Germline V gene sequence: CDR1 MDHEN, CDR2 SYDVKM. The CDR3 protein is CASISGGRGLTNGYTF. The CDR3 DNA follows: TGTGCCAGCATCTCGGGGGGCCGGGGGCTTACGAATGGCTACACCTTC.

The chain links TRBV30 to TRBJ1-5; unclear D gene. This CDR3 has 14 amino acids. Trimming took 2 bases from V and 7 from J, leaving 15 bases between them. Germline CDR1 reads GTSNPN; CDR2 reads SVGIG (reference sequence). The CDR3 DNA reads as TGTGCCTGGAGTTCGAGGGCCGGTAACCAGCCCCAGCATTTT. As protein: CAWSSRAGNQPQHF.

The J gene is TRBJ2-5, the V gene TRBV4-2, with TRBD1 matching 7 bases. Germline V gene lookup returns CDR1 LGHNA and CDR2 YNFKEQ. The CDR3 loop spans 14 amino acids. The trim removed 3 bases at V and 4 bases at J, leaving 5 bases unmatched. The CDR3 DNA is TGTGCCAGCAGCCATGAAGGGGGCTCAGAGACCCAGTACTTC. Translating it yields CASSHEGGSETQYF.

The rearrangement links TRBV5-1 to TRBJ2-5; TRBD2 might be the D (6 bases). Germline V lookup: CDR1 SGHRS, CDR2 YFSETQ. This CDR3 spans 13 amino acids. Trimming took 0 bases from V and 5 from J, leaving 8 bases between them. The CDR3 here is CASSLGGDETQYF. The DNA for the CDR3 is TGCGCCAGCAGCTTGGGGGGGGACGAGACCCAGTACTTC.

J is TRBJ1-2 and V is TRBV11-2; a possible D gene is TRBD1 (6 bases). Germline V gene data show CDR1 as SGHAT and CDR2 as FQNNGV. The CDR3 covers 13 residues. Trimming shortened V by 5 bases and J by 7 bases, and 14 bases separated the two germline ends. CDR3 nucleotides: TGTGCCAGCAGCAGGCAGGGGAAGGGTGGCTACACCTTC. This sequence encodes CASSRQGKGGYTF.

V gene TRBV7-3 combines with J gene TRBJ1-1, with no clear D. V dropped 3 bases and J dropped 4 bases, with 9 bases sitting between them. CDR3 length: 13 residues. Per the germline V gene, CDR1 is SGHTA and CDR2 is FQGTGA. The CDR3 reads CASSFTDGTEAFF. As DNA, the CDR3 is TGTGCCAGCAGCTTTACAGATGGCACTGAAGCTTTCTTT.

The gene calls are TRBV2 and TRBJ1-3, with TRBD1 as a possible D gene (6 bases). CDR3 size: 15 residues. V gave up 6 bases and J gave up 2 bases, with 14 bases separating them. Germline V gives CDR1 SNHLY, CDR2 FYNNEI. The CDR3 loop is CASRVLQGTGNTIYF. The CDR3 DNA reads TGTGCCAGCAGGGTTCTACAGGGAACTGGAAACACCATATATTTT.

This chain connects TRBV15 to TRBJ1-1, with 9 bases identical to TRBD1. The germline CDR1 and CDR2 sequences are LNHNV and YYDKDF (reference sequence). CDR3 length: 17 amino acids. Losses at the gene ends were 5 bases for V and 1 base for J; bases not matched to a gene: 11. The CDR3 protein is CATSFSQGAGENTEAFF. The DNA of the CDR3 is TGTGCCACCAGCTTCTCACAGGGGGCGGGCGAGAACACTGAAGCTTTCTTT. The full variable domain, its missing parts supplied by reference TRBV15 and TRBJ1-1, is DAMVIQNPRYQVTQFGKPVTLSCSQTLNHNVMYWYQQKSSQAPKLLFHYYDKDFNNEADTPDNFQSRRPNTSFCFLDIRSPGLGDTAMYLCATSFSQGAGENTEAFFGQGTRLTVV.

This clone occurred a few times. The chain joins TRBV14 to TRBJ1-2; D gene ambiguous. The V gene lost 0 bases and the J gene lost 4 bases, with 12 bases spanning the gap. The CDR3 has 15 residues. CDR1 is SGHDN, CDR2 FVKESK, per germline. Written as DNA, the CDR3 is TGTGCCAGCAGCCAAGATGGACGGTTGTCCTATGGCTACACCTTC. Translated, it gives CASSQDGRLSYGYTF. Full variable domain (missing parts from reference TRBV14 and TRBJ1-2): EAGVTQFPSHSVIEKGQTVTLRCDPISGHDNLYWYRRVMGKEIKFLLHFVKESKQDESGMPNNRFLAERTGGTYSTLKVQPAELEDSGVYFCASSQDGRLSYGYTFGSGTRLTVV.

The V call is TRBV10-2, the J call TRBJ2-1; D possibly uses TRBD1 or TRBD2 (5 bases each). The CDR3 contains 17 residues. CDR1 is WSHSY, CDR2 SAAADI, per germline. Deletions cut 8 bases from V and 6 bases from J, with 26 bases between. This chain's CDR3 is CASGLPRDARLGNEQFF. The CDR3 DNA follows: TGCGCCAGCGGGCTTCCCCGGGACGCAAGATTGGGCAATGAGCAGTTCTTC.